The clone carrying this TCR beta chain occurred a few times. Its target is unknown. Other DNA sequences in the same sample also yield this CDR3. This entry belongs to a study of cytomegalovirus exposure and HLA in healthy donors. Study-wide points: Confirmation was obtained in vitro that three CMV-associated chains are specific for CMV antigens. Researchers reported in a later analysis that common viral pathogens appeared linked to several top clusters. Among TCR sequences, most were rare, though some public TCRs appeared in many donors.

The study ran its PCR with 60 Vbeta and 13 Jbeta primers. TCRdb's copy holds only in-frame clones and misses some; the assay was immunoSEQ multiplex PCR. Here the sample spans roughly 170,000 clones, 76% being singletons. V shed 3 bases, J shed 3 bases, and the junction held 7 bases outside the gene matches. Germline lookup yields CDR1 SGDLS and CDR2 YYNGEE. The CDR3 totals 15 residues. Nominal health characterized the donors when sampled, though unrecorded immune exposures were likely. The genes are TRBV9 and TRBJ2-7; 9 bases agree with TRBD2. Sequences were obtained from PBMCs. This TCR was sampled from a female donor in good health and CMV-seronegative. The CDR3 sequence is CASSARSGRFYEQYF. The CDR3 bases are TGTGCCAGCAGCGCCCGAAGCGGGAGGTTCTACGAGCAGTACTTC. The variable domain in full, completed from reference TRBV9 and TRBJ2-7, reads DSGVTQTPKHLITATGQRVTLRCSPRSGDLSVYWYQQSLDQGLQFLIQYYNGEERAKGNILERFSAQQFPDLHSELNLSSLELGDSALYFCASSARSGRFYEQYFGPGTRLTVT.